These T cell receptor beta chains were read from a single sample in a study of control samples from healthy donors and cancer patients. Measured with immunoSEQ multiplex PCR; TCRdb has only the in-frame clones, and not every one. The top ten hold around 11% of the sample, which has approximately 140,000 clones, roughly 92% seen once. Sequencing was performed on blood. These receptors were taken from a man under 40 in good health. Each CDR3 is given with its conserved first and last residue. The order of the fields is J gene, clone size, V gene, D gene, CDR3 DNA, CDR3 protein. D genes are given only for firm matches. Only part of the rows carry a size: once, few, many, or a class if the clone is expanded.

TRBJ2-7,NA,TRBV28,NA,TGTGCCAGCAGTTTATCAATGGGACAATCGACTGGGGTCGAGCAGTACTTC,CASSLSMGQSTGVEQYF
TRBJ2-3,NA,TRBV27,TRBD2,TGTGCCAGCAGTTTATGGGCTAGCGGGAGGAGCACAGATACGCAGTATTTT,CASSLWASGRSTDTQYF
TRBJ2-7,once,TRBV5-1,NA,TGCGCCAGCAGCTTGGCTCCGGGCTCCTACGAGCAGTACTTC,CASSLAPGSYEQYF
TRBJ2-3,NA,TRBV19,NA,TGTGCCAGTAGTATAGAGCCAGCCCAACCCACAGATACGCAGTATTTT,CASSIEPAQPTDTQYF
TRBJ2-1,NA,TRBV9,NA,TGTGCCAGCAGCGTCGGGACTCTATCCTACAATGAGCAGTTCTTC,CASSVGTLSYNEQFF
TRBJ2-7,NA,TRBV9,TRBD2,TGTGCCAGCAGCCCTCGGACTAGCGGGAGGTACGAGCAGTACTTC,CASSPRTSGRYEQYF
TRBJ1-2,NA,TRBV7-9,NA,TGTGCCAGCAGCTTAGACAGGACGGGCTATGGCTACACCTTC,CASSLDRTGYGYTF
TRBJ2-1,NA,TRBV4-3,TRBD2,TGCGCCAGCAGCCAACGGACTAGCGGGAGGGCCGGGCGGAATGAGCAGTTCTTC,CASSQRTSGRAGRNEQFF
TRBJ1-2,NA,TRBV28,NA,TGTGCCAGCACTACTACTGGAAACACAAACTATGGCTACACCTTC,CASTTTGNTNYGYTF
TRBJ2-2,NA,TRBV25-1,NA,TGTGCCAGCAGTGCGAAAGACAGATTCACCGGGGAGCTGTTTTTT,CASSAKDRFTGELFF
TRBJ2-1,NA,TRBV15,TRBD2,TGTGCCACCAGTAAACTAGCGGGAGAATACAATGAGCAGTTCTTC,CATSKLAGEYNEQFF
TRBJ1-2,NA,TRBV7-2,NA,TGTGCCAGCAGCTTAGGGGCGGGGGCGAACACCTTC,CASSLGAGANTF
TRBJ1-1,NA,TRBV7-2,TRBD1,TGTGCCAGCAGCCCCGGACAGGGACGAAAGAACACTGAAGCTTTCTTT,CASSPGQGRKNTEAFF
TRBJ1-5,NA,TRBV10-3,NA,TGTGCCATCAGTGAGTCGGGTCAGCCCCAGCATTTT,CAISESGQPQHF
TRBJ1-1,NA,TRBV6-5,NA,TGTGCCAGCAGTTACGCAGGAAACACTGAAGCTTTCTTT,CASSYAGNTEAFF
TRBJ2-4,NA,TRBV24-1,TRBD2,TGTGCCACCAGTGATTTCTCACTAGCGGGGGCAGGCGGTGCGGACCTAGCCAAAAACATTCAGTACTTC,CATSDFSLAGAGGADLAKNIQYF
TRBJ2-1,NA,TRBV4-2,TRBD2,TGTGCCAGCAGCCACCTCGGACTAGCGGGAGGGCCCTCTTCCTACAATGAGCAGTTCTTC,CASSHLGLAGGPSSYNEQFF
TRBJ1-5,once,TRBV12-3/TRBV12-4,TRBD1,TGTGCCAGCAGAGGGGACAGGGAAGTTTTT,CASRGDREVF
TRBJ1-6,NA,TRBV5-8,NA,TGTGCCAGCAGCTCCCGACAGGCTAATAATTCACCCCTCCACTTT,CASSSRQANNSPLHF
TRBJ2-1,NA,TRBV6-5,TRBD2,TGTGCCAGCAGTTACCGGACTAGACTCAACAATGAGCAGTTCTTC,CASSYRTRLNNEQFF
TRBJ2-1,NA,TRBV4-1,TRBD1,TGCGCCAGCAGCCATCCCCTGGGACAGGGATTTGTCAATGAGCAGTTCTTC,CASSHPLGQGFVNEQFF
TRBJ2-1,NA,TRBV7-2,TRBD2,TGTGCCAGCAGCCCCCGCGTACTAGCGGGACATAATGAGCAGTTCTTC,CASSPRVLAGHNEQFF
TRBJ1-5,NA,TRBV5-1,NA,TGCGCCAGCAGCTTGAGCGGGGGGACTACGGATCAGCCCCAGCATTTT,CASSLSGGTTDQPQHF
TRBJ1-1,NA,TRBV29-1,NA,TGCAGCGTTGAAGTAACCGGGAAACGTAACACTGAAGCTTTCTTT,CSVEVTGKRNTEAFF
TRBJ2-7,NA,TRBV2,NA,TGTGCCAGCAGTCGTTCGAGGACAGTGTCCTACGAGCAGTACTTC,CASSRSRTVSYEQYF